The 26 T cell receptor beta chains below were found in one sample sequenced in a study of T cells in Graves' hyperthyroidism and ophthalmopathy. RNA transcripts yielded amplified TCR beta CDR3 regions. Using the HTBI primer set, a first-round RT-PCR was run on the TCR CDR3. TCRdb passed the multiplex PCR reads through MiXCR, listing each CDR3 protein once. Found here are under 750,000 distinct CDR3 sequences, around 20% of them singletons; the top ten hold over 15%. What was sequenced was blood. Source of these receptors: a woman between 45 and 60 years old with Graves' hyperthyroidism that later progressed to Graves' ophthalmopathy.

This clonotype was found many times. The chain is built from TRBV20-1 and TRBJ2-3; the D is unclear. The CDR3 is 15 amino acids. V was clipped by 6 bases and J by 0 bases, with 16 bases between them. Germline V gives CDR1 DFQATT, CDR2 SNEGSKA (reference sequence). CDR3 protein: CSAPPRTASTDTQYF. CDR3 DNA sequence: TGCAGTGCCCCGCCTAGAACCGCTAGCACAGATACGCAGTATTTT.

This clonotype was counted ten times or more. This rearrangement joins TRBV7-8 to TRBJ1-2; D is unresolved. CDR3 length equals 20 residues. Trimming stripped 4 bases from V and 7 bases from J, with 34 bases between. Germline V gene sequence: CDR1 SGHVS, CDR2 FQNEAQ. The CDR3 DNA follows: TGTGCCAGCAGCTCCGAGCCCGATGGACCTTGGACCCCCTCTAGTAGTGGCTACACCTTC. As protein: CASSSEPDGPWTPSSSGYTF. The entire variable domain, with the rest obtained from reference TRBV7-8 and TRBJ1-2, is as follows: GAGVSQSPRYKVAKRGQDVALRCDPISGHVSLFWYQQALGQGPEFLTYFQNEAQLDKSGLPSDRFFAERPEGSVSTLKIQRTQQEDSAVYLCASSSEPDGPWTPSSSGYTFGSGTRLTVV.

This clonotype was detected ten times or more. The rearrangement links TRBV11-3 to TRBJ2-2, with D unclear. The V gene lost 0 bases and the J gene lost 1 base, with 3 bases spanning the gap. This CDR3 has 14 amino acids. CDR1 and CDR2 (germline): SGHNT, YENEEA. In DNA form, the CDR3 reads TGTGCCAGCAGCTTAGAGGGGAACACCGGGGAGCTGTTTTTT. Translating it yields CASSLEGNTGELFF.

A note on this clonotype: Here the CDR3 omits its conserved ending phenylalanine or tryptophan, so a read error is the likely source. This sequence joins TRBV19 and TRBJ1-5; D possibly corresponds to TRBD1 (6 bases). Trimming removed 5 bases from V and 4 bases from J, with 12 bases in between. In germline, CDR1 is LNHDA, CDR2 SQIVND (reference sequence). This CDR3 is built from 14 residues. The CDR3 DNA reads TGTGCCAGTAGTGGAAGGGGGGCAAATCAGCCCCAGCATCTT. Translated, it gives CASSGRGANQPQHL.

A word on this clonotype: The conserved closing phenylalanine or tryptophan is absent in this CDR3, likely reflecting a read error. This chain links TRBV6-1 with TRBJ1-1, with D hard to call. V shed 6 bases and J shed 5 bases, with 13 bases lying between them. The germline CDR1 and CDR2 sequences are MNHNS and SASEGT. The length of the CDR3 is 13 residues. The CDR3 loop is CASSRGRTTEAFL. In DNA form, the CDR3 reads TGTGCCAGCAGCCGAGGACGGACGACTGAAGCTTTCCTT.

This rearrangement joins TRBV20-1 to TRBJ1-5; the D gene is possibly TRBD1 (6 bases). The CDR3 sequence is 14 residues long. V lost 4 bases to trimming and J lost 7 bases, with 17 bases between them. Germline CDR1 DFQATT, CDR2 SNEGSKA (reference sequence). As DNA, the CDR3 is TGCAGTGCTACCTCCGGGGGGCTAGGACAGCCCCAGCATTTT. Its protein is CSATSGGLGQPQHF.

This clonotype has at least ten counts. This chain uses TRBV12-3 or TRBV12-4 with TRBJ1-6, with 7 positions matching TRBD1. Unmatched junction bases numbered 6, after V lost 2 bases and J lost 8 bases. CDR3 size: 15 residues. For the CDR3, the DNA is TGTGCCAGCAGTTTAAGGGGGCAAAAGGATTCACCCCTCCACTTT. Encoded protein: CASSLRGQKDSPLHF.

This clonotype was seen repeatedly, ten times or more. The chain has TRBV7-3 and TRBJ2-7; a weak D match, TRBD1 (6 bases). V lost 4 bases to trimming and J lost 6 bases, with 19 bases between them. This CDR3 has 15 residues. Germline loops: CDR1 SGHTA, CDR2 FQGTGA. As DNA, the CDR3 is TGTGCCAGCAGCTCGCTCCCGGCTGGGACAACCGAGCAGTACTTC. It yields the protein CASSSLPAGTTEQYF.

The chain couples TRBV19 to TRBJ1-1; D not resolved. Germline CDR1 and CDR2: LNHDA and SQIVND (reference sequence). The CDR3 spans 12 residues. The V and J ends lost 8 bases and 1 base respectively, with 8 bases between them. The CDR3 nucleotides read TGTGCCAGTCGTACCTGGAACACTGAAGCTTTCTTT. Translated: CASRTWNTEAFF.

V gene TRBV6-2 or TRBV6-3 combines with J gene TRBJ2-3, with 9 positions matching TRBD1. This CDR3 region has 18 residues. CDR1 MNHEY and CDR2 SVGEGT come from the germline V gene. The junction had 10 bases not matched to a gene; V was cut back by 2 bases and J by 1 base. The CDR3 protein is CASSYAGPGQGRTDTQYF. The CDR3 DNA reads TGTGCCAGCAGTTACGCTGGTCCGGGACAGGGACGCACAGATACGCAGTATTTT.

This clonotype was recorded many times. The chain employs TRBV7-6 and TRBJ1-2, with 7 positions matching TRBD1. V lost 5 bases, J lost 5 bases, and 5 bases stayed unmatched. From germline, CDR1 is SGHVS and CDR2 FNYEAQ. The CDR3 extends over 13 amino acids. The CDR3 loop reads CASSQGGAYGYTF. Here the CDR3 DNA reads TGTGCCAGCAGCCAAGGGGGCGCGTATGGCTACACCTTC.

The CDR3 nucleotides read TGCAGTGGAAGGACTAGCGGGGGGGCCCAGTACTTC. Amino acid sequence: CSGRTSGGAQYF. The chain couples TRBV20-1 to TRBJ2-5; 15 bases align to TRBD2. Germline CDR1 is DFQATT and CDR2 is SNEGSKA (reference sequence). V dropped 7 bases and J dropped 9; count of bases not matched to a gene: 3. The CDR3 runs 12 residues.

The CDR3 loop reads CASNRGSEGYNEQFF. CDR3 bases: TGTGCCAGCAACCGGGGTAGCGAAGGGTACAATGAGCAGTTCTTC. This rearrangement joins TRBV12-3 or TRBV12-4 to TRBJ2-1, with D possibly being TRBD2 (5 bases). V was trimmed by 7 bases and J by 4 bases, leaving 17 bases between them. This CDR3 is built from 15 residues.

This clonotype was recorded many times. The chain uses TRBV7-2 and TRBJ1-1; D uncertain. The CDR3 length is 14 residues. CDR1 SGHTA and CDR2 FQGNSA come from the germline V gene. V lost 1 base to trimming and J lost 1 base, with 7 bases between them. The CDR3 region has the DNA TGTGCCAGCAGCTTAGAGGTAGCGAACACTGAAGCTTTCTTT. It yields the protein CASSLEVANTEAFF. Based on the CDR3 plus reference TRBV7-2 and TRBJ1-1, the full variable domain is GAGVSQSPSNKVTEKGKDVELRCDPISGHTALYWYRQSLGQGLEFLIYFQGNSAPDKSGLPSDRFSAERTGGSVSTLTIQRTQQEDSAVYLCASSLEVANTEAFFGQGTRLTVV.

The chain carries TRBV6-6 and TRBJ2-7; perhaps TRBD1 as D (5 bases). This CDR3 region has 17 residues. V was trimmed by 0 bases and J by 1 base, leaving 16 bases between them. Germline assignment: CDR1 MNHNY and CDR2 SVGAGI (reference sequence). Here the CDR3 reads CASSYSPGSRGSYEQYF. The CDR3 DNA is TGTGCCAGCAGTTACTCTCCAGGTTCTAGGGGATCCTACGAGCAGTACTTC.

The chain has TRBV5-1 and TRBJ2-3; D is uncertain. The CDR3 runs 15 residues. Germline values: CDR1 SGHRS, CDR2 YFSETQ. V gave up 0 bases and J gave up 0 bases, with 8 bases separating them. The CDR3: CASSLDTRSTDTQYF. As DNA, the CDR3 is TGCGCCAGCAGCTTGGACACTCGAAGCACAGATACGCAGTATTTT.

This clonotype was observed many times. The chain employs TRBV12-5 and TRBJ2-3; no firm D call. Per the germline V gene, CDR1 is LGHNT and CDR2 is FRNRAP. The CDR3 consists of 12 residues. The ends were cut back, 3 bases at V and 5 bases at J, with 6 bases in the middle. The CDR3, as DNA: TGTGCTAGTGGTTTAAGGGAAGATACGCAGTATTTT. The encoded protein is CASGLREDTQYF.

The V gene is TRBV27, the J gene TRBJ1-1; the match to TRBD1 covers 7 bases. The V and J ends lost 5 bases and 0 bases, in that order; junction bases with no gene match: 9. Germline CDR1 reads MNHEY; CDR2 reads SMNVEV (reference sequence). The CDR3 sequence is 16 residues long. The CDR3 bases are TGTGCCAGCAGTCTCCACCCGACAGGGATGAACACTGAAGCTTTCTTT. Amino acid sequence: CASSLHPTGMNTEAFF.

This chain joins TRBV29-1 and TRBJ2-7; no definite D call. CDR1 is SQVTM, CDR2 ANQGSEA, per germline. Trimming removed 0 bases at V and 2 bases at J, with 5 bases between. This CDR3 is 12 amino acids long. CDR3 coding DNA: TGCAGCGTTGAAGATGATGCCTACGAGCAGTACTTC. Amino acids: CSVEDDAYEQYF.

This clonotype was counted at least ten times. CDR3 coding DNA: TGTGCCAGCAGGAGACAGGGTTCGCACGAGCAGTACTTC. Residues: CASRRQGSHEQYF. The chain couples TRBV2 to TRBJ2-7; 7 bases line up with TRBD1. Germline V gene data show CDR1 as SNHLY and CDR2 as FYNNEI. V lost 6 bases, J lost 5 bases, and 7 bases stayed unmatched. The length of the CDR3 is 13 residues.

This clonotype was counted at least ten times. J is TRBJ1-5 and V is TRBV2, with D tentatively TRBD1 (6 bases). Germline-derived CDR1 and CDR2 are SNHLY and FYNNEI. With 6 bases removed from V and 4 bases from J, the gap between germline ends came to 13 bases. The CDR3 runs 14 residues. The CDR3, as DNA: TGTGCCAGCAGCCTGGACAGCAAAAATCAGCCCCAGCATTTT. Translated, it gives CASSLDSKNQPQHF.

The chain couples TRBV5-6 to TRBJ1-2, with 7 positions matching TRBD1. Germline V gene data show CDR1 as SGHDT and CDR2 as YYEEEE. The CDR3 contains 13 residues. V lost 4 bases, J lost 7 bases, and 7 bases stayed unmatched. The chain's CDR3 is CASSRTGVGGYTF. CDR3 coding DNA: TGTGCCAGCAGCCGCACAGGGGTCGGTGGCTACACCTTC.

The chain recombines TRBV24-1 with TRBJ1-1, with TRBD1 identical over 11 bases. Looked up from germline, CDR1 is KGHDR and CDR2 is SFDVKD. The CDR3 runs 14 residues. Trimming at V came to 6 bases and at J to 5 bases, leaving 4 bases not matched to a gene. The CDR3 loop is CATSLGTGGTEAFF. The CDR3 nucleotides read TGTGCCACCAGTCTAGGGACAGGGGGAACTGAAGCTTTCTTT.

This clonotype was detected only a few times. The chain is built from TRBV7-8 and TRBJ2-7; D call uncertain. V dropped 2 bases and J dropped 0 bases, with 8 bases sitting between them. This CDR3 region has 14 residues. Germline V gene lookup returns CDR1 SGHVS and CDR2 FQNEAQ. CDR3 DNA sequence: TGTGCCAGCAGCTTAATCAGACTCTCCTACGAGCAGTACTTC. It yields the protein CASSLIRLSYEQYF.

This clonotype was seen ten or more times. The V gene is TRBV2, the J gene TRBJ2-7; D not certain. The V gene's germline CDR1 is SNHLY and CDR2 FYNNEI. The CDR3 has 13 amino acids. Trimming stripped 5 bases from V and 0 bases from J, with 8 bases between. In DNA, the CDR3 is TGTGCCAGCAGTCCGGGTTTCTCCTACGAGCAGTACTTC. Translating it yields CASSPGFSYEQYF.

The chain recombines TRBV3-1 with TRBJ1-1, with TRBD1 as a possible D gene (5 bases). V was trimmed by 5 bases and J by 3 bases, leaving 16 bases between them. This CDR3 is built from 15 residues. The germline gives CDR1 LGHDT, CDR2 YNNKEL (reference sequence). CDR3 coding DNA: TGTGCCAGCAGCGCGGCGGGGGTTGTGCACACTGAAGCTTTCTTT. Amino acids: CASSAAGVVHTEAFF.